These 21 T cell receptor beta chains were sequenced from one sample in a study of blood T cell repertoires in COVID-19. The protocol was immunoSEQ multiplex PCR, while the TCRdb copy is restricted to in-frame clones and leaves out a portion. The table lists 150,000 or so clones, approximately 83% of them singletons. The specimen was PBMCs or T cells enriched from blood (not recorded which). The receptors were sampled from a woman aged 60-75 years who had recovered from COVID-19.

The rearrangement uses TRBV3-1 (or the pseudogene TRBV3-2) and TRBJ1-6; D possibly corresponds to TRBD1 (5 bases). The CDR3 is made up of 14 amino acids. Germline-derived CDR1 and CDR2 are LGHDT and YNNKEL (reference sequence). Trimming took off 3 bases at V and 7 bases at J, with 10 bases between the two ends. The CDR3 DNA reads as TGTGCCAGCAGCCACACCAGGGTCAATTCACCCCTCCACTTT. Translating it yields CASSHTRVNSPLHF.

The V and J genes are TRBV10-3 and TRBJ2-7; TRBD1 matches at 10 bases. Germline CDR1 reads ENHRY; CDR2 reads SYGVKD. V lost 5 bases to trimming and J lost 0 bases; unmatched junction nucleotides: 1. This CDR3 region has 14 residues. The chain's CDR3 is CAISRDRGSYEQYF. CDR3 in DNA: TGTGCCATCAGTCGGGACAGGGGCTCCTACGAGCAGTACTTC.

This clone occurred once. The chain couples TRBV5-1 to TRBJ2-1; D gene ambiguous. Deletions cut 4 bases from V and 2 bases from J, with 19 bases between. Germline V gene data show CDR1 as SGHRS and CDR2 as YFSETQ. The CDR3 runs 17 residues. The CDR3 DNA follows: TGCGCCAGCAGCACGACTTCTAGTTTTCGCACCTACAATGAGCAGTTCTTC. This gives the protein CASSTTSSFRTYNEQFF. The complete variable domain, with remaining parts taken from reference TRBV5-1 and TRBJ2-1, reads KAGVTQTPRYLIKTRGQQVTLSCSPISGHRSVSWYQQTPGQGLQFLFEYFSETQRNKGNFPGRFSGRQFSNSRSEMNVSTLELGDSALYLCASSTTSSFRTYNEQFFGPGTRLTVL.

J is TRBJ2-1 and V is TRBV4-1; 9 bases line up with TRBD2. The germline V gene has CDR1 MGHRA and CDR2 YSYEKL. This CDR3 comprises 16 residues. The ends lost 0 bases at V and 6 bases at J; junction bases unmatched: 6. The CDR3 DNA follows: TGCGCCAGCAGCCAAGATGTAGTAGCGGGAGTCAATGAGCAGTTCTTC. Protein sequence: CASSQDVVAGVNEQFF.

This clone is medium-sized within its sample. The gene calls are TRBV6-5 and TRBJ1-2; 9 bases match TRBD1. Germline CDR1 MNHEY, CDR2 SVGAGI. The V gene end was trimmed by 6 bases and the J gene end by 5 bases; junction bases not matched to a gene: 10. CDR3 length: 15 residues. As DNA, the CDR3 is TGTGCCAGCAGCTCCCATGGACAGGGGAATTATGGCTACACCTTC. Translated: CASSSHGQGNYGYTF.

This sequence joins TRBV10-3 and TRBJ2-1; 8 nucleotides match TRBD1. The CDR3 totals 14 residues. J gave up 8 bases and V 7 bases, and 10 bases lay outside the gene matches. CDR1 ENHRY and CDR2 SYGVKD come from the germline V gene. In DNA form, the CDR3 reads TGTGCCATCACCGGACAGGGTCATTCGCATGAGCAGTTCTTC. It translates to CAITGQGHSHEQFF.

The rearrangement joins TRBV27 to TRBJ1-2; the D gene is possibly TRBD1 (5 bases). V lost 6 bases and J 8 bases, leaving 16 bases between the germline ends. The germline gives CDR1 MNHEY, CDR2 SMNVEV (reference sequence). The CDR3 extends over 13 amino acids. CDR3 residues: CASRLAGGRGYTF. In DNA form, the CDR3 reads TGTGCCAGCAGATTGGCCGGGGGACGGGGCTACACCTTC.

The CDR3 here is CASSSQGARSPLHF. CDR3 nucleotide sequence: TGTGCCAGCAGTTCACAGGGGGCGAGATCACCCCTCCACTTT. The chain is built from TRBV28 and TRBJ1-6; 9 nucleotides line up with TRBD1. The trim removed 4 bases at V and 10 bases at J, leaving 5 bases unmatched. This CDR3 contains 14 residues. The germline gives CDR1 MDHEN, CDR2 SYDVKM.

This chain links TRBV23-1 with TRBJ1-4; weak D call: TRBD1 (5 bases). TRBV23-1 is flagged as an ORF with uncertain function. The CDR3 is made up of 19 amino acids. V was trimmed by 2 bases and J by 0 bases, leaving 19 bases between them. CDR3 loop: CASSQVPDSNLATNEKLFF. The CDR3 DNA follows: TGCGCCAGCAGTCAAGTCCCTGACAGCAACCTTGCAACTAATGAAAAACTGTTTTTT.

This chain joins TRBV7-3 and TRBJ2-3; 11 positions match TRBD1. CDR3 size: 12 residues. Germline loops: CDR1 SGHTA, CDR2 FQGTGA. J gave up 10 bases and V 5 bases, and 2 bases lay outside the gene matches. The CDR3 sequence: CASSVDRGPQYF. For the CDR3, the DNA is TGTGCCAGCAGCGTGGACAGGGGGCCGCAGTATTTT.

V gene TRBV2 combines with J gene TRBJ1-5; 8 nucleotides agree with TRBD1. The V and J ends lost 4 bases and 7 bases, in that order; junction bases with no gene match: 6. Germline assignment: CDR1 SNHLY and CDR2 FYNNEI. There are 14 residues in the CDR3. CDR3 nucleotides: TGTGCCAGCAGTGTAGGACAGGGTATACAGCCCCAGCATTTT. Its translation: CASSVGQGIQPQHF.

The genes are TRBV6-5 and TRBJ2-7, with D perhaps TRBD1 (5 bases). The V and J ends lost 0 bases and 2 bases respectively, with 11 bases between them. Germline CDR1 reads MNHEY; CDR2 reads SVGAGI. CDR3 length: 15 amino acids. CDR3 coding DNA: TGTGCCAGCAGTTACTCACAGGCGTATACCTACGAGCAGTACTTC. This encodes CASSYSQAYTYEQYF.

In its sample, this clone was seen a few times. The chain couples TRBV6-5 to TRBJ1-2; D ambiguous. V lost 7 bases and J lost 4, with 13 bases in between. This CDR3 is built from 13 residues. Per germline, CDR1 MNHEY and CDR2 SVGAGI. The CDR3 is CASKNPSGYGYTF. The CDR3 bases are TGTGCCAGCAAAAACCCGAGTGGCTATGGCTACACCTTC.

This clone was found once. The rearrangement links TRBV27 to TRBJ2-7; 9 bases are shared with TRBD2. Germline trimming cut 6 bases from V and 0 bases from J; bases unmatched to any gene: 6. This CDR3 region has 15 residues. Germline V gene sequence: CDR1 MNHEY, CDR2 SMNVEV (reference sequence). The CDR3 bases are TGTGCCAGCAGGATGACTAGCGGAGCCTCCTACGAGCAGTACTTC. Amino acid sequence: CASRMTSGASYEQYF.

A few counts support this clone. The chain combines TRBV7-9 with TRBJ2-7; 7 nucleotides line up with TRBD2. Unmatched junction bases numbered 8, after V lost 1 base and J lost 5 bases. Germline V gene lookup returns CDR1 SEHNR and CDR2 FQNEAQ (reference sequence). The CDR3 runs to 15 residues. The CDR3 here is CASSLDPGTINEQYF. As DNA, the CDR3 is TGTGCCAGCAGCTTAGACCCCGGGACTATTAACGAGCAGTACTTC.

CDR3 region: CASTVDRSYGYTF. The CDR3 nucleotides read TGTGCCAGCACCGTAGACAGGAGCTATGGCTACACCTTC. The rearrangement uses TRBV28 and TRBJ1-2; D possibly corresponds to TRBD1 (6 bases). V dropped 7 bases and J dropped 4 bases, with 13 bases sitting between them. The germline V gene encodes CDR1 MDHEN and CDR2 SYDVKM. The CDR3 length is 13 residues.

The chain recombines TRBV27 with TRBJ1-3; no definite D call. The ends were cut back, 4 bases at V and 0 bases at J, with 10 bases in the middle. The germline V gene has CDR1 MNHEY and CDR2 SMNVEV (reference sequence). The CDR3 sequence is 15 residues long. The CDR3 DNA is TGTGCCAGCAGTTCGGAACGGGACTCTGGAAACACCATATATTTT. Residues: CASSSERDSGNTIYF.

The CDR3 bases are TGTGCCAGCAGTTCGTTCCACGAGCAGTACTTC. Protein: CASSSFHEQYF. The rearrangement joins TRBV28 to TRBJ2-7; D gene uncertain. CDR1 is MDHEN and CDR2 is SYDVKM in the germline V gene. The germline V and J ends were trimmed by 4 bases and 5 bases, with 6 bases remaining between them. The CDR3 has 11 amino acids.

CDR3 sequence (DNA): TGTGCCAGCAGCATTAATAGCAATCAGCCCCAGCATTTT. Amino acid sequence: CASSINSNQPQHF. The rearrangement joins TRBV3-1 (or the pseudogene TRBV3-2) to TRBJ1-5, with D uncertain. The CDR3 totals 13 residues. Germline V lookup: CDR1 LGHDT, CDR2 YNNKEL (reference sequence). The V end was cut by 5 bases, the J end by 0 bases, with 5 bases between.

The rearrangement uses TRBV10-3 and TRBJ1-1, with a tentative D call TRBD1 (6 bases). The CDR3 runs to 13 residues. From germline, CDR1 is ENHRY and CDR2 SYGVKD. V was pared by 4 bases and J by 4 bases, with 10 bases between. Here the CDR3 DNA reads TGTGCCATCAGTGTAAACAGGGCCACTGAAGCTTTCTTT. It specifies CAISVNRATEAFF.

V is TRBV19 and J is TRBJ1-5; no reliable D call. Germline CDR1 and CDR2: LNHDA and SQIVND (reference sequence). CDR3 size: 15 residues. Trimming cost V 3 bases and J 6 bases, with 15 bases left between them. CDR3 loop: CASSIRPGFGQPQHF. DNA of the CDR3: TGTGCCAGTAGTATCCGACCGGGGTTCGGTCAGCCCCAGCATTTT.